These 19 T cell receptor beta chains were sequenced from one sample in a study of shared clonotypes between healthy human individuals. TCRdb keeps only in-frame clones here, not all; method: immunoSEQ multiplex PCR. Found here are a few million clones, just over 90% of them singletons; the top ten hold over 0.12%. Sequencing input: naive CD4+ T cells sorted from blood. The subset here: CD45RA+ positively selected. These TCRs come from a man aged 18 to 35 in good health.

On this clone itself: In the same sample, other DNA sequences code for this CDR3. The chain recombines TRBV4-1 with TRBJ2-2; the D is unclear. CDR1 and CDR2 (germline): MGHRA, YSYEKL. The CDR3 has 15 amino acids. V dropped 1 base and J dropped 0 bases, with 6 bases sitting between them. CDR3 DNA: TGCGCCAGCAGCCAAGTTACCGCGAACACCGGGGAGCTGTTTTTT. Translation: CASSQVTANTGELFF.

This clone was seen a few times. The chain uses TRBV29-1 and TRBJ1-2, with 9 bases identical to TRBD1. After removal of 2 bases from V and 2 bases from J, the junction contained 6 bases not matched to a gene. CDR3 length equals 15 residues. Germline CDR1 SQVTM, CDR2 ANQGSEA. CDR3 in DNA: TGCAGCGTTGAACCATCCGGGACAGGGAACTATGGCTACACCTTC. Its protein product is CSVEPSGTGNYGYTF. The full variable domain, rest sourced from reference TRBV29-1 and TRBJ1-2, is SAVISQKPSRDICQRGTSLTIQCQVDSQVTMMFWYRQQPGQSLTLIATANQGSEATYESGFVIDKFPISRPNLTFSTLTVSNMSPEDSSIYLCSVEPSGTGNYGYTFGSGTRLTVV.

The V gene is TRBV27, the J gene TRBJ1-5; 8 bases line up with TRBD1. Per the germline V gene, CDR1 is MNHEY and CDR2 is SMNVEV (reference sequence). With V trimmed by 4 bases and J by 7 bases, 6 bases remained unmatched. This CDR3 contains 14 residues. CDR3 bases: TGTGCCAGCAGTTCCACAGGGGGAAGACAGCCCCAGCATTTT. It translates to CASSSTGGRQPQHF.

J is TRBJ1-6 and V is TRBV6-5; D unresolved. The CDR3 is 13 residues long. V was cut by 7 bases and J by 10 bases, with 14 bases left in between. The V gene's germline CDR1 is MNHEY and CDR2 SVGAGI. The DNA of the CDR3 is TGTGCCAGCAAGGCCTCGGGGAACTCACCCCTCCACTTT. Residues: CASKASGNSPLHF.

The J gene is TRBJ2-3, the V gene TRBV6-5; D remains ambiguous. Germline V CDR1 and CDR2: MNHEY, SVGAGI. The CDR3 spans 13 residues. V shed 8 bases and J shed 2 bases, with 11 bases lying between them. CDR3 sequence (DNA): TGTGCCAGCTCTGGCACCACCACAGATACGCAGTATTTT. It yields the protein CASSGTTTDTQYF.

The chain employs TRBV7-8 and TRBJ2-4; 9 positions agree with TRBD1. The V gene's germline CDR1 is SGHVS and CDR2 FQNEAQ. V was clipped by 4 bases and J by 0 bases; unmatched bases: 13. The CDR3 totals 19 residues. In nucleotides, the CDR3 is TGTGCCAGCAGCTCCGAGGGGGGACAGGGCAAACTAGCCAAAAACATTCAGTACTTC. Its protein product is CASSSEGGQGKLAKNIQYF.

This rearrangement joins TRBV6-5 to TRBJ2-5, with TRBD2 identical over 9 bases. The germline V gene has CDR1 MNHEY and CDR2 SVGAGI. J lost 5 bases, V lost 2 bases, and 6 bases had no gene match. There are 15 residues in the CDR3. For the CDR3, the DNA is TGTGCCAGCAGTTACGGCGGGGGGGCCAGTGAGACCCAGTACTTC. It is translated as CASSYGGGASETQYF.

A few counts support this clone. The chain carries TRBV2 and TRBJ1-6, with unresolved D. The ends were cut back, 3 bases at V and 6 bases at J, with 6 bases in the middle. Germline assignment: CDR1 SNHLY and CDR2 FYNNEI. This CDR3 spans 13 amino acids. CDR3 nucleotides: TGTGCCAGCAGTGAGGCGCTTAATTCACCCCTCCACTTT. It encodes CASSEALNSPLHF.

The chain joins TRBV5-8 to TRBJ1-2, with 7 nucleotides matching TRBD1. Germline trimming cut 4 bases from V and 1 base from J; bases unmatched to any gene: 13. The CDR3 contains 17 residues. Germline CDR1 and CDR2: SGHTS and YDEGEE. CDR3: CASSPTIGQALNYGYTF. CDR3 DNA: TGTGCCAGCAGCCCAACCATTGGACAGGCCCTTAACTATGGCTACACCTTC.

The J gene is TRBJ2-7, the V gene TRBV2; 12 bases line up with TRBD2. V shed 6 bases and J 5 bases; nucleotides not matched to a gene: 5. This CDR3 contains 14 residues. CDR1 is SNHLY, CDR2 FYNNEI, per germline. The CDR3 reads CASSPGLAGNEQYF. Written as DNA, the CDR3 is TGTGCCAGCAGCCCGGGACTAGCGGGCAACGAGCAGTACTTC.

V and J are TRBV6-5 and TRBJ1-1, with TRBD1 matching over 8 bases. The CDR3 contains 15 residues. The trim removed 6 bases at V and 4 bases at J, leaving 10 bases unmatched. Germline loops: CDR1 MNHEY, CDR2 SVGAGI. This CDR3 reads CASRPPTGEGTEAFF. DNA of the CDR3: TGTGCCAGCAGACCGCCGACAGGGGAGGGCACTGAAGCTTTCTTT.

The chain uses TRBV11-2 and TRBJ1-1; D is unclear. The V gene's germline CDR1 is SGHAT and CDR2 FQNNGV. This CDR3 is 13 amino acids long. V lost 3 bases and J 4 bases, leaving 9 bases between the germline ends. As DNA, the CDR3 is TGTGCCAGCAGCTTCTACCAGAGCACTGAAGCTTTCTTT. Encoded protein: CASSFYQSTEAFF.

The chain carries TRBV30 and TRBJ2-5; possibly TRBD1 for D (5 bases). The CDR3 extends over 14 amino acids. With 0 bases removed from V and 7 bases from J, the gap between germline ends came to 15 bases. Germline lookup yields CDR1 GTSNPN and CDR2 SVGIG (reference sequence). The CDR3 here is CAWSVLGPLGTQYF. The CDR3 DNA sequence: TGTGCCTGGAGTGTTTTGGGGCCCTTGGGGACCCAGTACTTC.

The chain links TRBV21-1 to TRBJ1-1. TRBV21-1 is marked as a pseudogene. The CDR3 has 15 amino acids. The chain's CDR3 is CASSILSLGGTEAFF. The CDR3 nucleotides read TGTGCCAGCAGCATACTTTCGTTGGGGGGGACTGAAGCTTTCTTT.

Concerning this clone itself: At the DNA level, this CDR3 is encoded by other sequences in the same sample as well. The V gene is TRBV11-2, the J gene TRBJ2-3; D unclear. The germline V gene has CDR1 SGHAT and CDR2 FQNNGV. With 2 bases removed from V and 5 bases from J, the gap between germline ends came to 2 bases. The length of the CDR3 is 11 residues. The CDR3, as DNA: TGTGCCAGCAGCTTACGAGATACGCAGTATTTT. Translating gives CASSLRDTQYF.

This chain connects TRBV4-1 to TRBJ2-7; D may correspond to TRBD1 or TRBD2 (5 bases each). V shed 6 bases and J shed 2 bases, with 17 bases lying between them. The V gene's germline CDR1 is MGHRA and CDR2 YSYEKL. This CDR3 has 15 residues. This CDR3 reads CASSQSGTATYEQYF. The CDR3, as DNA: TGCGCCAGCAGTCAATCCGGGACGGCAACCTACGAGCAGTACTTC.

The chain employs TRBV7-8 and TRBJ2-1, with 7 bases identical to TRBD2. Trimming cost V 5 bases and J 7 bases; bases outside gene matches: 8. The CDR3 has 14 residues. CDR1 SGHVS and CDR2 FQNEAQ come from the germline V gene. This chain's CDR3 is CASSPRTSGNEQFF. The CDR3 nucleotides read TGTGCCAGCAGCCCAAGGACTAGTGGGAATGAGCAGTTCTTC.

This clone came up once. This chain uses TRBV5-1 with TRBJ2-5, with 7 positions matching TRBD2. This CDR3 is built from 15 residues. Germline-derived CDR1 and CDR2 are SGHRS and YFSETQ. V gave up 0 bases and J gave up 4 bases; unmatched junction bases: 6. The CDR3 sequence is CASSLEAGVIETQYF. The CDR3 coding sequence is TGCGCCAGCAGCTTGGAGGCGGGAGTGATAGAGACCCAGTACTTC.

This clone came up once. The chain joins TRBV19 to TRBJ2-6, with no clear D. This CDR3 has 15 amino acids. The germline gives CDR1 LNHDA, CDR2 SQIVND (reference sequence). Trimming left V 2 bases short and J 3 bases short, with 8 bases between. Written as DNA, the CDR3 is TGTGCCAGTAGTATATTCGGGTTTGGGGCCAACGTCCTGACTTTC. As protein: CASSIFGFGANVLTF.